This passage covers 14 T cell receptor beta chains from one sample sequenced in a study of OX40 agonist ivuxolimab in advanced cancers. This table comes from immunoSEQ multiplex PCR, and its TCRdb copy is limited to in-frame clones, with some not included. The sample contains around 80,000 clones, over 75% of which appear only once. This specimen consisted of CD4+ or CD8+ T cells sorted from blood, obtained in a trial of the OX40 agonist ivuxolimab. The receptors come from an adult with an advanced solid tumor such as melanoma, head and neck, liver or kidney cancer.

The chain uses TRBV5-8 and TRBJ1-5; a possible D gene is TRBD1 (6 bases). Trimming pared 2 bases from V and 5 bases from J, leaving 14 bases between. The germline V gene has CDR1 SGHTS and CDR2 YDEGEE. The CDR3 has 15 amino acids. The CDR3 protein is CASSFKGQYHQPQHF. The DNA for the CDR3 is TGTGCCAGCAGCTTTAAAGGACAGTATCATCAGCCCCAGCATTTT.

This clone was seen a handful of times. The chain has TRBV6-1 and TRBJ2-1, with 8 positions matching TRBD1. CDR1 and CDR2 (germline): MNHNS, SASEGT. CDR3 length: 17 residues. Losses at the gene ends were 3 bases for V and 5 bases for J; bases not matched to a gene: 12. For the CDR3, the DNA is TGTGCCAGCAGTGATGGGATACCGGGACAGGCGAACAATGAGCAGTTCTTC. It specifies CASSDGIPGQANNEQFF.

The chain recombines TRBV7-3 with TRBJ2-1; D uncertain. Germline-derived CDR1 and CDR2 are SGHTA and FQGTGA. The CDR3 length is 12 residues. Trimming took off 4 bases at V and 12 bases at J, with 13 bases between the two ends. CDR3 DNA: TGTGCCAGCAGCTCAAGTGTTTCGTGGCAGTTCTTC. This sequence encodes CASSSSVSWQFF.

This clone was detected once. This chain connects TRBV30 to TRBJ1-2; 7 bases agree with TRBD1. With V trimmed by 0 bases and J by 8 bases, 6 bases remained unmatched. This CDR3 contains 13 residues. The germline gives CDR1 GTSNPN, CDR2 SVGIG (reference sequence). CDR3 amino acids: CAWSVGTAVGYTF. CDR3 in DNA: TGTGCCTGGAGTGTAGGGACAGCGGTCGGCTACACCTTC.

The chain combines TRBV5-8 with TRBJ2-1; the D call may be TRBD1 or TRBD2 (5 bases each). The ends were cut back, 1 base at V and 10 bases at J, with 18 bases in the middle. The CDR3 covers 15 residues. Germline CDR1 and CDR2: SGHTS and YDEGEE. In DNA form, the CDR3 reads TGTGCCAGCAGCTTGCATAGTCCAGGGAGAAGGGAGCAGTTCTTC. As protein: CASSLHSPGRREQFF.

Note on this clone: One junction end disagrees with the germline gene, perhaps due to a read error. V usage is TRBV9 and J usage is TRBJ1-1, with D perhaps TRBD1 (6 bases). This CDR3 has 15 residues. The germline V gene encodes CDR1 SGDLS and CDR2 YYNGEE. CDR3 region: CASSVLDRWNSEAFF. Written as DNA, the CDR3 is TGTGCCAGCAGCGTTCTGGACAGATGGAACTCTGAAGCTTTCTTT.

The V call is TRBV4-3, the J call TRBJ1-2, with a possible D match to TRBD1 (5 bases). The CDR3 has 14 amino acids. Germline CDR1 LGHNA, CDR2 YSLEER. V gave up 3 bases and J gave up 4 bases, with 12 bases separating them. CDR3 sequence: CASSQSRASYGYTF. For the CDR3, the DNA is TGCGCCAGCAGCCAGAGCAGGGCAAGCTATGGCTACACCTTC.

The chain couples TRBV5-4 to TRBJ2-5, with 8 bases lining up with TRBD2. CDR1 and CDR2 (germline): SGHNT, YYREEE (reference sequence). There are 16 residues in the CDR3. V dropped 0 bases and J dropped 5; count of bases not matched to a gene: 9. CDR3 loop: CASSLAGRAAAETQYF. CDR3 DNA sequence: TGTGCCAGCAGCTTGGCCGGGAGGGCCGCGGCGGAGACCCAGTACTTC.

The J gene is TRBJ1-4, the V gene TRBV5-1, with 10 bases identical to TRBD1. Germline V gene data show CDR1 as SGHRS and CDR2 as YFSETQ. V lost 7 bases to trimming and J lost 7 bases; unmatched junction nucleotides: 7. The CDR3 length is 14 residues. CDR3 in amino acids: CASSRGTGVEKLFF. Written as DNA, the CDR3 is TGCGCCAGCTCTAGGGGGACAGGGGTTGAAAAACTGTTTTTT.

The rearrangement links TRBV6-4 to TRBJ2-3; no reliable D call. Germline CDR1 and CDR2: MRHNA and SNTAGT. This CDR3 has 12 amino acids. Trimming removed 3 bases at V and 8 bases at J, with 9 bases between. The CDR3 loop reads CASSEGSGTQYF. The CDR3 region has the DNA TGTGCCAGCAGTGAAGGGTCAGGTACGCAGTATTTT.

V gene TRBV7-2 combines with J gene TRBJ1-2; D is unresolved. From germline, CDR1 is SGHTA and CDR2 FQGNSA. Trimming removed 1 base at V and 7 bases at J, with 13 bases between. The CDR3 extends over 14 amino acids. CDR3 nucleotide sequence: TGTGCCAGCAGCTTAGGCAATAACCCCCTTGGCTACACCTTC. Translated, it gives CASSLGNNPLGYTF.

The chain is built from TRBV7-2 and TRBJ1-2, with D perhaps TRBD1 (5 bases). V was pared by 4 bases and J by 3 bases, with 12 bases between. Germline assignment: CDR1 SGHTA and CDR2 FQGNSA. The CDR3 is made up of 14 amino acids. The CDR3 DNA sequence: TGTGCCAGCAGCTCTGGTGGGGGGGACTATGGCTACACCTTC. Its protein product is CASSSGGGDYGYTF. The full variable domain, in which reference TRBV7-2 and TRBJ1-2 provide the parts outside the CDR3, is GAGVSQSPSNKVTEKGKDVELRCDPISGHTALYWYRQSLGQGLEFLIYFQGNSAPDKSGLPSDRFSAERTGGSVSTLTIQRTQQEDSAVYLCASSSGGGDYGYTFGSGTRLTVV.

V gene TRBV7-6 combines with J gene TRBJ2-2, with unresolved D. This CDR3 has 13 amino acids. Trimming shortened V by 4 bases and J by 7 bases, and 10 bases separated the two germline ends. The germline gives CDR1 SGHVS, CDR2 FNYEAQ. This CDR3 is CASSSRWGGELFF. In nucleotides, the CDR3 is TGTGCCAGCAGCTCCCGGTGGGGCGGGGAGCTGTTTTTT.

V usage is TRBV11-2 and J usage is TRBJ1-1; D is perhaps TRBD1 (5 bases). From germline, CDR1 is SGHAT and CDR2 FQNNGV. The CDR3 extends over 14 amino acids. V lost 4 bases, J lost 0 bases, and 9 bases lay in between. The CDR3 bases are TGTGCCAGCAGCTCGGAGGGGATGAACACTGAAGCTTTCTTT. It translates to CASSSEGMNTEAFF.